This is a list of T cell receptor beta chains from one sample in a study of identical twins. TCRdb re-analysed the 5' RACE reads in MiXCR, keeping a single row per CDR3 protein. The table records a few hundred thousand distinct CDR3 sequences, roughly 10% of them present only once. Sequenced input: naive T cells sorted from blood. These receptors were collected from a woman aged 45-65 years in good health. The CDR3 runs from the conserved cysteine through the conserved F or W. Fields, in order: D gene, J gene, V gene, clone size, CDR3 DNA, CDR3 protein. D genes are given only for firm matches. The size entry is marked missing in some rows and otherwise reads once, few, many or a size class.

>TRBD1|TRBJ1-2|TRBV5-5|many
TGTGCCAGCAGCCCTTTTGGACAGGCAAATTCCGGCTACACCTTC
CASSPFGQANSGYTF
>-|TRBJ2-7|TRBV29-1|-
TGCAGCGTTGAAGATCAACTAGGTCGCGGCTACGAGCAGTACTTC
CSVEDQLGRGYEQYF
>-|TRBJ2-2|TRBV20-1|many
TGCAGTGCTAGTCTAAGGGACCGCGTCACCGGGGAGCTGTTTTTT
CSASLRDRVTGELFF
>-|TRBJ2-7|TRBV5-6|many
TGTGCCAGCAGCCCCACGACCAGAAAAGGCTACGAGCAGTACTTC
CASSPTTRKGYEQYF
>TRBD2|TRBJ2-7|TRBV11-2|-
TGTGCCAGCAGCTTAGTCGTAGCGGGAGTTAACGAGCAGTACTTC
CASSLVVAGVNEQYF
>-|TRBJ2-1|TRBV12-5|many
TGTGCTAGTGGTTTACCCCCGGGACAGCCGGGGGATGAGCAGTTCTTC
CASGLPPGQPGDEQFF
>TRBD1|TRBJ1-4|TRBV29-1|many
TGCAGCGTTTTGAACAGGGGGACTAATGAAAAACTGTTTTTT
CSVLNRGTNEKLFF
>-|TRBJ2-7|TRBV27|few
TGTGCCAGCAGTTCACAAGGTTCGCACTACGAGCAGTACTTC
CASSSQGSHYEQYF
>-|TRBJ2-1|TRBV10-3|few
TGTGCCATCCGCGGGACAGTGCGCAATGAGCAGTTCTTC
CAIRGTVRNEQFF
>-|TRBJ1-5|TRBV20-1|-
TGCAGTGCTAGAGTTTTGGGGGTGGGTCAGCCCCAGCATTTT
CSARVLGVGQPQHF
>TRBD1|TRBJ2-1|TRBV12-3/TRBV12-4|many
TGTGCCAGCAGTAGCCGGGGACAGGCGAAGCAGTTCTTC
CASSSRGQAKQFF
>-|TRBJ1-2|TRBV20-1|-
TGCAGTGCTAGAGCCAAAACAGCGGACGATGGCTACACCTTC
CSARAKTADDGYTF
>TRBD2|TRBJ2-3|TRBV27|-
TGTGCCAGCAGTCTTAGCGGGAGTCATACGCAGTATTTT
CASSLSGSHTQYF
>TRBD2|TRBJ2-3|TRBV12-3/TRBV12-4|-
TGTGCCAGCACTATCTTTCTAGCGGGAGGGCCAGATACGCAGTATTTT
CASTIFLAGGPDTQYF
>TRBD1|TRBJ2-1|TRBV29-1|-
TGCAGCGTTGACACGACAGGGATCTACAATGAGCAGTTCTTC
CSVDTTGIYNEQFF
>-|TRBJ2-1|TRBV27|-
TGTACCCGCACTAGTCCGGGACATTACAATGGGCAGTTCTTC
CTRTSPGHYNGQFF
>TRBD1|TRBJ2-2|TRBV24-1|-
TGTGCCACCAGTGCACCGGGACAGGGTGGGACCGGGGAGCTGTTTTTT
CATSAPGQGGTGELFF